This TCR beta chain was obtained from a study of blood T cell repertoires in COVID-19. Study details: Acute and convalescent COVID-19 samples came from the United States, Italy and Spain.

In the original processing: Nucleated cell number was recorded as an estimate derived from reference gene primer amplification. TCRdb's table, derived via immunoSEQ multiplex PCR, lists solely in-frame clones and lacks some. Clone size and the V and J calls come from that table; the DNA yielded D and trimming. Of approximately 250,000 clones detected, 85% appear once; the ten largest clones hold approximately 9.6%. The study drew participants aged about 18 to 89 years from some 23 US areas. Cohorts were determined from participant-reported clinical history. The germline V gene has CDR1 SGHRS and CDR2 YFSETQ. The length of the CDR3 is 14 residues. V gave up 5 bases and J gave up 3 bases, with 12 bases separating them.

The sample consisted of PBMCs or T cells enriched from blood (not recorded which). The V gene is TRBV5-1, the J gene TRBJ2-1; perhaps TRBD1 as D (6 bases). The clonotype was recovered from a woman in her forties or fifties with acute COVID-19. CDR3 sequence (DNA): TGCGCCAGCAGGGGGGCGCTCAACTACAATGAGCAGTTCTTC. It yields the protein CASRGALNYNEQFF. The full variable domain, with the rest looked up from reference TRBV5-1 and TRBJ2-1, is KAGVTQTPRYLIKTRGQQVTLSCSPISGHRSVSWYQQTPGQGLQFLFEYFSETQRNKGNFPGRFSGRQFSNSRSEMNVSTLELGDSALYLCASRGALNYNEQFFGPGTRLTVL.